This T cell receptor (beta chain) is drawn from a study of shared clonotypes between healthy human individuals. The data were produced by immunoSEQ multiplex PCR, yet TCRdb's version contains in-frame clones alone and is incomplete. The sample has approximately 1.9 million clones; roughly 95% are singletons. Terminally differentiated effector memory CD45RA+ cells were left out of the naive CD8 fraction, which was CD45RO-negative and positively selected for CCR7. Germline values: CDR1 KGHSH, CDR2 LQKENI. Trimming took off 6 bases at V and 5 bases at J, with 17 bases between the two ends. The CDR3 runs 15 residues.

Sequenced: naive CD8+ T cells from PBMCs. This TCR derives from a man younger than 30 in good health. Some clones in this sample may be carry-over from other donors' samples. This chain joins TRBV18 and TRBJ2-1; D unresolved. CDR3 protein: CASSQRWVLDNEQFF. In DNA, the CDR3 is TGTGCCAGCTCCCAGAGATGGGTTCTGGACAATGAGCAGTTCTTC.